The clone carrying this TCR beta chain is labeled medium-sized. This entry comes from a study of early T cells in non-severe SARS-CoV-2 infection. Study information: From unsorted whole blood, bulk RNA was sequenced, and the chains remained unpaired.

Individual cDNA molecules received unique molecular identifiers during library preparation. TCRdb processed the 5' RACE reads anew with MiXCR; each CDR3 protein has one entry. This sample has roughly 58,000 distinct CDR3 sequences, with around an eighth found just once. The sequenced sample was whole blood. This clonotype originated in an adult who was a healthcare worker with PCR-confirmed SARS-CoV-2 infection or an uninfected control (not recorded which).

The CDR3 spells CASSLGTANSNQPQHF. In DNA, the CDR3 is TGTGCCAGCAGCCTTGGGACAGCTAATAGCAATCAGCCCCAGCATTTT. The chain uses TRBV5-4 and TRBJ1-5; 7 bases align to TRBD1. Germline-derived CDR1 and CDR2 are SGHNT and YYREEE (reference sequence). V trimming: 4 bases; J trimming: 0 bases; junction bases outside the gene matches: 7. The CDR3 sequence is 16 residues long. Together with reference TRBV5-4 and TRBJ1-5, the CDR3 gives the full variable domain: ETGVTQSPTHLIKTRGQQVTLRCSSQSGHNTVSWYQQALGQGPQFIFQYYREEENGRGNFPPRFSGLQFPNYSSELNVNALELDDSALYLCASSLGTANSNQPQHFGDGTRLSIL.